This TCR beta chain stems from a study of T cell changes during pregnancy in multiple sclerosis. This clone appeared once. With 8 bases clipped from V and 2 bases from J, the junction kept 9 bases outside the gene matches. Per the germline V gene, CDR1 is MNHNS and CDR2 is SASEGT. The length of the CDR3 is 14 residues. Measured with immunoSEQ multiplex PCR; TCRdb has only the in-frame clones, and not every one. The repertoire has more than 95,000 clones, approximately 93% of them found once; the top ten carry 0.99%. This specimen was peripheral blood, taken after pregnancy. This receptor was identified in a female donor with multiple sclerosis, enrolled in a pregnancy study. The J gene is TRBJ2-7, the V gene TRBV6-1, with 7 bases lining up with TRBD1. The CDR3 reads CASAIDRVTYEQYF. In DNA, the CDR3 is TGTGCCAGCGCAATCGACAGGGTAACCTACGAGCAGTACTTC.